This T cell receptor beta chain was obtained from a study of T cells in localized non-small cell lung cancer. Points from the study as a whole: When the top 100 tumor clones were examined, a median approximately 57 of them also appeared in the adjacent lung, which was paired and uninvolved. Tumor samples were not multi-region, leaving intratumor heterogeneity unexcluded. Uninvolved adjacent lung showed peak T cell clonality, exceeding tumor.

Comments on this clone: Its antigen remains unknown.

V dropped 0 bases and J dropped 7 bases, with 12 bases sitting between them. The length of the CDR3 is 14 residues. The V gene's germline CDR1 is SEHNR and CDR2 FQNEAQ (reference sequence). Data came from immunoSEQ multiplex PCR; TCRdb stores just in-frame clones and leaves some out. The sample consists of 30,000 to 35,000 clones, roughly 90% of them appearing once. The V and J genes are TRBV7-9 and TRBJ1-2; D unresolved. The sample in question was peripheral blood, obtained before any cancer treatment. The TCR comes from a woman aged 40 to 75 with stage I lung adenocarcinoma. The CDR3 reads CASSLAPESPGYTF. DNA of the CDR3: TGTGCCAGCAGCTTAGCACCAGAAAGCCCTGGCTACACCTTC.